What follows describes a single T cell receptor (beta chain). The antigen is undetermined. These data come from a study of chemoradiotherapy in HPV16-positive cancers. Study-wide background: Candidate HPV-specific T-cell clones and common TCR motifs came from functional assays in two HPV16-positive patients.

Generated by immunoSEQ multiplex PCR, the TCRdb table keeps only in-frame clones and is missing some. The repertoire holds around 3,600 clones, with roughly 78% as singletons. Regarding the study as a whole: Functional assays defining HPV-specific T cells used only a couple of HPV16-positive patients. For HPV16-positive patients, expanding HPV-responsive T cells associated with longer recurrence-free survival. Candidate HPV-specific clones and E7-related TCR motifs grew in tumor during treatment.

The sample here was tumor tissue, taken from a patient who underwent chemoradiotherapy. The receptor was isolated from a human donor with HPV-associated anogenital cancer.

The DNA for the CDR3 is TGTGCCAGCAGCCCATCAGGGAGACTAATGAACACTGAAGCTTTCTTT. It codes for CASSPSGRLMNTEAFF. V usage is TRBV7-8 and J usage is TRBJ1-1; D possibly corresponds to TRBD1 (5 bases). Germline V gene sequence: CDR1 SGHVS, CDR2 FQNEAQ. The CDR3 runs 16 residues. V was trimmed by 5 bases and J by 0 bases, leaving 16 bases between them.